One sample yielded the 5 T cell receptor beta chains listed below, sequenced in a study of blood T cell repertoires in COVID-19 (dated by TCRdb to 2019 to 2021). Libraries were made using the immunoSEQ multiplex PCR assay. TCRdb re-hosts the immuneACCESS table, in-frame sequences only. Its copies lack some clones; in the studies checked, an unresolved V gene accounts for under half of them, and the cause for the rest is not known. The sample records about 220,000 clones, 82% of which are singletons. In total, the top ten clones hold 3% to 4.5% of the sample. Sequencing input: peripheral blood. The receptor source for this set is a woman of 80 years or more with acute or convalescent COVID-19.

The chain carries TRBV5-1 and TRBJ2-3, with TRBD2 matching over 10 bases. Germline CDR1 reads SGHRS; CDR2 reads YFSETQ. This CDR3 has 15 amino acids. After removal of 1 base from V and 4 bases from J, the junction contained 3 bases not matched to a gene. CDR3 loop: CASSLSGGAPDTQYF. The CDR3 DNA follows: TGCGCCAGCAGCTTGAGCGGGGGGGCTCCAGATACGCAGTATTTT.

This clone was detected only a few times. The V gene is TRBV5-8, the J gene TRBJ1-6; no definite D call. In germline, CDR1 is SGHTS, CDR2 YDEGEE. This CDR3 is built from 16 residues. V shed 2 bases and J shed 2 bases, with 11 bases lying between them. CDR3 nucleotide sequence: TGTGCCAGCAGCTTCCGGGGTAATCCCTATAATTCACCCCTCCACTTT. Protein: CASSFRGNPYNSPLHF.

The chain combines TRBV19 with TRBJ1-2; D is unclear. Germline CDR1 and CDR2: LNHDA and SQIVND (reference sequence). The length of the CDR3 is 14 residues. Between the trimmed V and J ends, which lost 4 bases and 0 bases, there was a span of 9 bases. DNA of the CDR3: TGTGCCAGTAGTACTCCACCTACTAACTATGGCTACACCTTC. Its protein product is CASSTPPTNYGYTF.

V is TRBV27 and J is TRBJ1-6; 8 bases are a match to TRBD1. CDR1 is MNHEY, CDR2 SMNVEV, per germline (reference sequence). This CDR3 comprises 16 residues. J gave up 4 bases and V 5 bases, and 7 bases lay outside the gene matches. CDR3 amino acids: CASSPIGQGYNSPLHF. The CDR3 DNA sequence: TGTGCCAGCAGTCCCATCGGACAGGGTTATAATTCACCCCTCCACTTT.

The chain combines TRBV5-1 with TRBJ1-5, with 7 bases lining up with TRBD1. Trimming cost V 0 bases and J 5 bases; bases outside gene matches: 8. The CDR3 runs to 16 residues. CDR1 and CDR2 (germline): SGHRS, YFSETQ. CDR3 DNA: TGCGCCAGCAGCTTGGAGGCGCAGGGGGATCATCAGCCCCAGCATTTT. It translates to CASSLEAQGDHQPQHF.